This TCR beta chain came from a study of chemoradiotherapy in HPV16-positive cancers. Sequenced by immunoSEQ multiplex PCR; TCRdb stores in-frame clones only, minus some. This sample carries about 68,000 clones, almost 90% of them seen once, and the ten largest clones take over 4%. V was clipped by 4 bases and J by 4 bases; unmatched bases: 9. The CDR3 extends over 15 amino acids. Germline V gives CDR1 SEHNR, CDR2 FQNEAQ (reference sequence). The V gene is TRBV7-9, the J gene TRBJ2-5; 7 positions match TRBD1. The sequenced sample was blood, obtained from a patient who underwent chemoradiotherapy. The TCR sequence derives from a human donor with HPV-associated anogenital cancer. The CDR3 DNA is TGTGCCAGCAGCTCATCGACAGGGAAAGGAGAGACCCAGTACTTC. Its translation: CASSSSTGKGETQYF.